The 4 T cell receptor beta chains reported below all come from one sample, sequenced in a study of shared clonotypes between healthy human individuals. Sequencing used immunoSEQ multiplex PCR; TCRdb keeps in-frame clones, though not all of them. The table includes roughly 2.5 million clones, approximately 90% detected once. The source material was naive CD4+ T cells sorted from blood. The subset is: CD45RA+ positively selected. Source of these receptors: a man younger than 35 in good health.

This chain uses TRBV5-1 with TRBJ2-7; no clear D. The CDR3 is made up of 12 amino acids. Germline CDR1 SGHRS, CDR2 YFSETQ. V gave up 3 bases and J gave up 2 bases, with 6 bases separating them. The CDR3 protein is CASSSNTYEQYF. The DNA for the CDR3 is TGCGCCAGCAGCTCAAACACCTACGAGCAGTACTTC.

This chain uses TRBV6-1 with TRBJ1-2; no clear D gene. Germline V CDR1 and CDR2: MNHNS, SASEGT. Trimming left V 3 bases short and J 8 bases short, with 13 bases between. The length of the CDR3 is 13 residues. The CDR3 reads CASSDLGSEGYTF. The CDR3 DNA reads TGTGCCAGCAGTGATCTGGGGTCAGAGGGCTACACCTTC.

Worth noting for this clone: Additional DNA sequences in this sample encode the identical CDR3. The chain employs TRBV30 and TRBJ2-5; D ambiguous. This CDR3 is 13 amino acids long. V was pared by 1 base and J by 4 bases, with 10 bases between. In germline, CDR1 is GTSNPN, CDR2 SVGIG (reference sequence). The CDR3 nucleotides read TGTGCCTGGAGTGGCGGAGTGGGAGAGACCCAGTACTTC. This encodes CAWSGGVGETQYF.

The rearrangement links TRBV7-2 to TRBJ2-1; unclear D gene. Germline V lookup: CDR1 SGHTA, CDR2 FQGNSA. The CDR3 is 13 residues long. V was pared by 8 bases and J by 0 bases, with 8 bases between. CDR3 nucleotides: TGTGCCAGCGCTGAAAGCTCCTACAATGAGCAGTTCTTC. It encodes CASAESSYNEQFF.